Below, 15 T cell receptor beta chains from the same sample are listed, as sequenced in a study of monozygotic twins with inflammatory bowel disease (dated by TCRdb to between 2019 and 2020). Receptor amplification or capture employed 5' RACE. Sequencing took place on an Illumina HiSeq 2500. TCRdb reprocessed the reads, so every CDR3 protein sequence counts as one entry and DNA is not shown. The table kept for this sample lists around 40,000 distinct CDR3 sequences. The ten largest clones represent 5% to 6% of the sample. Sequencing input: blood. These receptor sequences come from a human donor with ulcerative colitis or Crohn's disease, or a healthy co-twin of an affected twin (not recorded which).

The V call is TRBV29-1, the J call TRBJ2-2. Germline CDR1 reads SQVTM; CDR2 reads ANQGSEA. CDR3 length equals 12 residues. This CDR3 is CSVGLTDGELFF.

The chain recombines TRBV12-3 or TRBV12-4 with TRBJ1-5; TCRdb's D call of TRBD1 is untestable without DNA. The CDR3 consists of 14 residues. The CDR3 here is CASSFEGAGQPQHF.

The chain recombines TRBV2 with TRBJ2-1. The CDR3 is 14 amino acids. Germline V gene sequence: CDR1 SNHLY, CDR2 FYNNEI. The CDR3 here is CATRKKEDHNEQFF.

CDR3 sequence: CATSDGTAYGYTF. This sequence joins TRBV24-1 and TRBJ1-2; no DNA is available, so the TRBD1 call from TCRdb remains unchecked. Germline CDR1 and CDR2: KGHDR and SFDVKD. This CDR3 region has 13 residues.

V usage is TRBV6-1 and J usage is TRBJ2-2; absent DNA, TCRdb's TRBD1 call cannot be checked. The CDR3 is made up of 17 amino acids. Germline V CDR1 and CDR2: MNHNS, SASEGT. The CDR3 here is CASSLGQGAFNTGELFF.

This chain joins TRBV6-5 and TRBJ1-6; lacking DNA, the TRBD1 call made by TCRdb goes unchecked. The CDR3 has 14 amino acids. CDR1 MNHEY and CDR2 SVGAGI come from the germline V gene. CDR3 sequence reads: CASSYPGVNSPLHF.

This chain uses TRBV6-6 with TRBJ1-4. Germline loops: CDR1 MNHNY, CDR2 SVGAGI (reference sequence). This CDR3 spans 14 amino acids. CDR3 amino acids: CASSYGRTNEKLFF.

The V and J genes are TRBV5-1 and TRBJ2-3; lacking DNA, the TRBD2 call made by TCRdb goes unchecked. Per the germline V gene, CDR1 is SGHRS and CDR2 is YFSETQ. This CDR3 spans 16 amino acids. CDR3 sequence: CASSPLSGSNSDTQYF.

This chain uses TRBV7-9 with TRBJ1-1. CDR1 is SEHNR and CDR2 is FQNEAQ in the germline V gene (reference sequence). There are 15 residues in the CDR3. CDR3 region: CASTPHGGATTEAFF.

The chain recombines TRBV29-1 with TRBJ1-2; the TCRdb call, TRBD1, lacks DNA for checking. The CDR3 is 15 amino acids. Germline CDR1 is SQVTM and CDR2 is ANQGSEA. CDR3 region: CSVGQGGSSNYGYTF.

The chain has TRBV7-2 and TRBJ1-2; the TCRdb D gene call, TRBD1, has no DNA to confirm it. The V gene's germline CDR1 is SGHTA and CDR2 FQGNSA. This CDR3 has 14 amino acids. The CDR3 reads CASSLESRSGGYTF.

The chain combines TRBV28 with TRBJ2-7; TCRdb lists TRBD1, though no DNA is available to test this call. The CDR3 has 13 residues. Looked up from germline, CDR1 is MDHEN and CDR2 is SYDVKM. CDR3 residues: CASTEGQLYEQYF.

The chain combines TRBV7-2 with TRBJ2-7. Germline V CDR1 and CDR2: SGHTA, FQGNSA. This CDR3 is built from 14 residues. Here the CDR3 reads CASSLADGSYEQYF.

The chain is built from TRBV11-2 and TRBJ2-1. This CDR3 region has 13 residues. Germline-derived CDR1 and CDR2 are SGHAT and FQNNGV. CDR3 region: CASSLSLNNEQFF.

This chain links TRBV6-5 with TRBJ2-1; TCRdb selects TRBD1, and the lack of DNA leaves this call unchecked. Germline V gives CDR1 MNHEY, CDR2 SVGAGI. The CDR3 extends over 16 amino acids. The CDR3 reads CASSYSRAGLYNEQFF.